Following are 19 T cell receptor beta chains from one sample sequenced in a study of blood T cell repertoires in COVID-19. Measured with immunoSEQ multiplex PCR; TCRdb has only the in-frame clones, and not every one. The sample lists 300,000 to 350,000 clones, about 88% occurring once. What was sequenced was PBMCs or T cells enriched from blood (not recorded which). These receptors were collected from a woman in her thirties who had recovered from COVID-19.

DNA of the CDR3: TGTGCCAGCAGCCGACAGGGTTCTAGCACAGATACGCAGTATTTT. It encodes CASSRQGSSTDTQYF. The rearrangement joins TRBV11-3 to TRBJ2-3, with TRBD1 identical over 7 bases. CDR3 length: 15 amino acids. J was trimmed by 0 bases and V by 5 bases; bases with no gene match: 5. Germline CDR1 is SGHNT and CDR2 is YENEEA.

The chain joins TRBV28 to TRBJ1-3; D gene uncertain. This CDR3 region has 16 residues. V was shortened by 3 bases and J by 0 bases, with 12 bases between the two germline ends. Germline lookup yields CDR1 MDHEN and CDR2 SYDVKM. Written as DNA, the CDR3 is TGTGCCAGCAGTTTTTCTGGGCAGATCTCTGGAAACACCATATATTTT. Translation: CASSFSGQISGNTIYF.

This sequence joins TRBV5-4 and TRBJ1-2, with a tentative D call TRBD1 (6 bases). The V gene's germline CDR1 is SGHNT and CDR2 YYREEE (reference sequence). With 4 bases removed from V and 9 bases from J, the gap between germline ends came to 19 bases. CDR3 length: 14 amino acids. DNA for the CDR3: TGTGCCAGCAGCCTGAGGGGGGGAAGATTGAGCTACACCTTC. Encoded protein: CASSLRGGRLSYTF.

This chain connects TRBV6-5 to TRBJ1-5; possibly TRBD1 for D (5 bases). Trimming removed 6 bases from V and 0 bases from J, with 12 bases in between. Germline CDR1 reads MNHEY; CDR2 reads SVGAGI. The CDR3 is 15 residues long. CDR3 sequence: CASRGHQNSNQPQHF. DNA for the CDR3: TGTGCCAGCAGAGGACATCAGAATAGCAATCAGCCCCAGCATTTT.

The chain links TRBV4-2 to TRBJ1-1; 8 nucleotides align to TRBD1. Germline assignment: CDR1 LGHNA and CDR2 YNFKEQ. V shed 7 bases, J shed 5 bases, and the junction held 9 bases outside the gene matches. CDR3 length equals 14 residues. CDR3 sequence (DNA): TGTGCCAGCACTCAGGGGGCAGAACCAACTGAAGCTTTCTTT. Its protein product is CASTQGAEPTEAFF.

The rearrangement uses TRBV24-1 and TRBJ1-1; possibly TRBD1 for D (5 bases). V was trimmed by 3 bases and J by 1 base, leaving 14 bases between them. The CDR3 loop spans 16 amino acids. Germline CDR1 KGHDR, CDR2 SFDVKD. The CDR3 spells CATSDPRGGENTEAFF. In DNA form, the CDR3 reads TGTGCCACCAGTGATCCCCGGGGAGGGGAGAACACTGAAGCTTTCTTT.

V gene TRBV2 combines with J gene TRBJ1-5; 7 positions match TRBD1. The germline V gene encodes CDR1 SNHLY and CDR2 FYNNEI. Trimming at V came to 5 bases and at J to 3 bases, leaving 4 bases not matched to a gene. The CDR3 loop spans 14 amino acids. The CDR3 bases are TGTGCCAGCAGTCCTGACAGGGACAATCAGCCCCAGCATTTT. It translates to CASSPDRDNQPQHF.

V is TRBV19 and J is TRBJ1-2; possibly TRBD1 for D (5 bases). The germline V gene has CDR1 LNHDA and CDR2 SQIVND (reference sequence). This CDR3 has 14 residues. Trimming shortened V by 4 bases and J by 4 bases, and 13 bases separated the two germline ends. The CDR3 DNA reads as TGTGCCAGTAGTACGAGAGACAGTCTCTATGGCTACACCTTC. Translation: CASSTRDSLYGYTF. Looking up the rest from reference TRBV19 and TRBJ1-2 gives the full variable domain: DGGITQSPKYLFRKEGQNVTLSCEQNLNHDAMYWYRQDPGQGLRLIYYSQIVNDFQKGDIAEGYSVSREKKESFPLTVTSAQKNPTAFYLCASSTRDSLYGYTFGSGTRLTVV.

The CDR3 DNA reads TGTGCCAGCAGTTTGTGGAGGGAGGGTGAAGCTTTCTTT. It encodes CASSLWREGEAFF. The chain employs TRBV12-3 or TRBV12-4 and TRBJ1-1; D not resolved. The CDR3 sequence is 13 residues long. The V and J ends lost 3 bases and 7 bases respectively, with 12 bases between them.

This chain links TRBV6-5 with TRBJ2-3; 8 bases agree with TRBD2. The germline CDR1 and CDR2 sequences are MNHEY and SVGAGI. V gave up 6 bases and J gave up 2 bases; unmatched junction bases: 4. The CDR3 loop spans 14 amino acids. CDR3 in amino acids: CASSPGLVTDTQYF. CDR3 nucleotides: TGTGCCAGCAGCCCGGGACTAGTCACAGATACGCAGTATTTT.

In nucleotides, the CDR3 is TGTGCCAGCAGGATTACAGGTACCGGCCTCCACTTT. It codes for CASRITGTGLHF. The J gene is TRBJ1-6, the V gene TRBV2; tentative D call: TRBD1 (5 bases). This CDR3 region has 12 residues. Trimming shortened V by 6 bases and J by 15 bases, and 15 bases separated the two germline ends. Germline assignment: CDR1 SNHLY and CDR2 FYNNEI.

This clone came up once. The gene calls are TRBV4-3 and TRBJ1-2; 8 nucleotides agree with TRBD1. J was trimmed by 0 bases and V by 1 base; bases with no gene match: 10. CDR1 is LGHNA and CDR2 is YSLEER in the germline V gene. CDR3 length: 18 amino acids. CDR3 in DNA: TGCGCCAGCAGCCAAGGGTGGGCAGGGGGCGCGGCTAACTATGGCTACACCTTC. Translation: CASSQGWAGGAANYGYTF.

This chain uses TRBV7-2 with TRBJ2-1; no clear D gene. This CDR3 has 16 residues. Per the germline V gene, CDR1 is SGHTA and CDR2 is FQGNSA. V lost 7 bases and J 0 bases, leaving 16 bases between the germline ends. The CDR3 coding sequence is TGTGCCAGCACCCTGGTGACGCGGAGCTCCTACAATGAGCAGTTCTTC. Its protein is CASTLVTRSSYNEQFF.

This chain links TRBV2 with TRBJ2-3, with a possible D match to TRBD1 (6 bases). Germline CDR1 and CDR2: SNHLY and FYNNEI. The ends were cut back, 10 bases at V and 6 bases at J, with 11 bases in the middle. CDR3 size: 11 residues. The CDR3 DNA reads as TGTGCCACCATAACAGGGGATACGCAGTATTTT. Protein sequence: CATITGDTQYF.

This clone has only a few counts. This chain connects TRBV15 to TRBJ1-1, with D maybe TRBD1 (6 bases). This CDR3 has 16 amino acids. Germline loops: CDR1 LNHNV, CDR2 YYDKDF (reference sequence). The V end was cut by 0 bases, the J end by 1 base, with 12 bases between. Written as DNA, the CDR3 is TGTGCCACCAGCAGAGATTGGCGGGGGGCGAACACTGAAGCTTTCTTT. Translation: CATSRDWRGANTEAFF.

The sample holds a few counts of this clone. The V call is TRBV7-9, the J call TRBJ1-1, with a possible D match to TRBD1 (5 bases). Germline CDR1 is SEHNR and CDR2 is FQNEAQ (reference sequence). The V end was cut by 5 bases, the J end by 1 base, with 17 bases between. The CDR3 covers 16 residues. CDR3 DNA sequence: TGTGCCAGCAGCCCCTCAGGAGGGACTGGGAACACTGAAGCTTTCTTT. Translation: CASSPSGGTGNTEAFF. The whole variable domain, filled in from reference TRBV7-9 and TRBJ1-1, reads DTGVSQNPRHKITKRGQNVTFRCDPISEHNRLYWYRQTLGQGPEFLTYFQNEAQLEKSRLLSDRFSAERPKGSFSTLEIQRTEQGDSAMYLCASSPSGGTGNTEAFFGQGTRLTVV.

The CDR3 nucleotides are TGTGCCAGCAGCCAAGGAGGAGGAGGGGGCTTCCATCAGCCCCAGCATTTT. Protein product: CASSQGGGGGFHQPQHF. The chain recombines TRBV7-9 with TRBJ1-5; TRBD1 agrees at 7 bases. The germline V gene has CDR1 SEHNR and CDR2 FQNEAQ (reference sequence). The V segment lost 5 bases and the J segment 5 bases; nucleotides outside the gene matches: 15. The CDR3 runs 17 residues.

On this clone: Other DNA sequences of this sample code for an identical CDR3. For the CDR3, the DNA is TGCGCCAGCAGCCCCGAAGGGGGAGACACTGAAGCTTTCTTT. This codes for CASSPEGGDTEAFF. This sequence joins TRBV5-1 and TRBJ1-1, with a tentative D call TRBD1 (6 bases). Germline values: CDR1 SGHRS, CDR2 YFSETQ. V was pared by 4 bases and J by 3 bases, with 13 bases between. The CDR3 loop spans 14 amino acids. Full variable domain (missing parts from reference TRBV5-1 and TRBJ1-1): KAGVTQTPRYLIKTRGQQVTLSCSPISGHRSVSWYQQTPGQGLQFLFEYFSETQRNKGNFPGRFSGRQFSNSRSEMNVSTLELGDSALYLCASSPEGGDTEAFFGQGTRLTVV.

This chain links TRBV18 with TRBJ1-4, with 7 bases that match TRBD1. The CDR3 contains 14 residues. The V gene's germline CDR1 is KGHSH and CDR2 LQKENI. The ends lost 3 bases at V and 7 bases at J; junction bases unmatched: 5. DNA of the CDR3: TGTGCCAGCTCACCCCAGGGGGTCGGTGAAAAACTGTTTTTT. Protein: CASSPQGVGEKLFF. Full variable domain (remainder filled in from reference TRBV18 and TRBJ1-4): NAGVMQNPRHLVRRRGQEARLRCSPMKGHSHVYWYRQLPEEGLKFMVYLQKENIIDESGMPKERFSAEFPKEGPSILRIQQVVRGDSAAYFCASSPQGVGEKLFFGSGTQLSVL.